The 31 T cell receptor beta chains listed next were all sequenced from one sample in a study of PD-L1 blockade in urothelial cancer. Method: immunoSEQ multiplex PCR; TCRdb's copy keeps in-frame clones and lacks some. The table has some 46,000 clones, approximately 80% seen once. Stated time point: pretreatment peripheral blood. The material was PBMCs, obtained around atezolizumab (anti-PD-L1) treatment. Every receptor here comes from a man aged 55-75 years with urothelial cancer.

This rearrangement joins TRBV5-5 to TRBJ2-5, with 15 bases aligning to TRBD2. Germline V gene lookup returns CDR1 SGHKS and CDR2 YYEKEE (reference sequence). The CDR3 has 16 amino acids. V was pared by 4 bases and J by 1 base, with 2 bases of the junction left unmatched. Here the CDR3 DNA reads TGTGCCAGCAGCCTGGGACTAGCGGGGGGCCAAGAGACCCAGTACTTC. This translates into CASSLGLAGGQETQYF.

The rearrangement joins TRBV5-1 to TRBJ2-7; 8 positions agree with TRBD2. The CDR3 has 17 amino acids. Germline assignment: CDR1 SGHRS and CDR2 YFSETQ. J lost 0 bases, V lost 3 bases, and 11 bases had no gene match. The CDR3 DNA sequence: TGCGCCAGCAGCTGGGGGTCCCCGGGGGGGTCCTCCTACGAGCAGTACTTC. Translated: CASSWGSPGGSSYEQYF.

CDR3 protein: CASNGGFSSYNEQFF. For the CDR3, the DNA is TGTGCCAGTAACGGCGGGTTCAGCTCCTACAATGAGCAGTTCTTC. The chain uses TRBV19 and TRBJ2-1; D is perhaps TRBD2 (5 bases). This CDR3 has 15 residues. V was cut by 7 bases and J by 0 bases, with 13 bases left in between. CDR1 is LNHDA, CDR2 SQIVND, per germline (reference sequence). Full variable domain (rest looked up from reference TRBV19 and TRBJ2-1): DGGITQSPKYLFRKEGQNVTLSCEQNLNHDAMYWYRQDPGQGLRLIYYSQIVNDFQKGDIAEGYSVSREKKESFPLTVTSAQKNPTAFYLCASNGGFSSYNEQFFGPGTRLTVL.

The V and J genes are TRBV5-1 and TRBJ1-2, with D possibly being TRBD1 (6 bases). V was pared by 0 bases and J by 4 bases, with 10 bases between. CDR1 is SGHRS and CDR2 is YFSETQ in the germline V gene. CDR3 length: 14 residues. The DNA of the CDR3 is TGCGCCAGCAGCTTGGGCGACAGGTCCTATGGCTACACCTTC. This translates into CASSLGDRSYGYTF.

This clone appeared a single time. The genes are TRBV25-1 and TRBJ1-1; 7 bases line up with TRBD1. Germline CDR1 and CDR2: MGHDK and SYGVNS. The CDR3 totals 15 residues. V lost 7 bases, J lost 2 bases, and 10 bases stayed unmatched. The CDR3 here is CASNSRQGTNTEAFF. DNA of the CDR3: TGTGCCAGCAACTCCAGACAGGGCACCAACACTGAAGCTTTCTTT.

To note about this clone: The sample carries other DNA sequences with the same CDR3. The J gene is TRBJ1-4, the V gene TRBV5-1; 7 bases map to TRBD1. This CDR3 comprises 15 residues. Unmatched junction bases numbered 3, after V lost 4 bases and J lost 0 bases. The germline V gene has CDR1 SGHRS and CDR2 YFSETQ. In DNA, the CDR3 is TGCGCCAGCAGCCCAGGGGGTGCAACTAATGAAAAACTGTTTTTT. Residues: CASSPGGATNEKLFF. The whole variable domain, remainder taken from reference TRBV5-1 and TRBJ1-4, is KAGVTQTPRYLIKTRGQQVTLSCSPISGHRSVSWYQQTPGQGLQFLFEYFSETQRNKGNFPGRFSGRQFSNSRSEMNVSTLELGDSALYLCASSPGGATNEKLFFGSGTQLSVL.

The chain is built from TRBV5-6 and TRBJ2-1; 7 bases align to TRBD2. The CDR3 has 15 residues. J was trimmed by 1 base and V by 4 bases; bases with no gene match: 5. The germline V gene has CDR1 SGHDT and CDR2 YYEEEE. CDR3 residues: CASSPSGVSYNEQFF. The CDR3 nucleotides are TGTGCCAGCAGCCCCAGCGGGGTATCCTACAATGAGCAGTTCTTC. Full variable domain (remainder filled in from reference TRBV5-6 and TRBJ2-1): DAGVTQSPTHLIKTRGQQVTLRCSPKSGHDTVSWYQQALGQGPQFIFQYYEEEERQRGNFPDRFSGHQFPNYSSELNVNALLLGDSALYLCASSPSGVSYNEQFFGPGTRLTVL.

The V call is TRBV30, the J call TRBJ2-2, with D maybe TRBD2 (5 bases). Germline V lookup: CDR1 GTSNPN, CDR2 SVGIG (reference sequence). The CDR3 consists of 13 residues. The V end was cut by 5 bases, the J end by 4 bases, with 11 bases between. In DNA, the CDR3 is TGTGCCTGGCAGAGAGGGTTCACCGGGGAGCTGTTTTTT. Translation: CAWQRGFTGELFF.

The V call is TRBV28, the J call TRBJ2-2, with 9 bases lining up with TRBD1. This CDR3 spans 16 amino acids. Germline V gene sequence: CDR1 MDHEN, CDR2 SYDVKM. Trimming at V came to 7 bases and at J to 0 bases, leaving 6 bases not matched to a gene. CDR3 region: CASIGDRATNTGELFF. CDR3 nucleotide sequence: TGTGCCAGCATCGGGGACAGGGCAACGAACACCGGGGAGCTGTTTTTT.

J is TRBJ2-7 and V is TRBV11-2; maybe TRBD1 (6 bases). V shed 5 bases and J shed 1 base, with 18 bases lying between them. Germline V gene sequence: CDR1 SGHAT, CDR2 FQNNGV. CDR3 length equals 16 residues. The CDR3 bases are TGTGCCAGCAGCCCGACTTGGACAGTTCCTTCCTACGAGCAGTACTTC. It specifies CASSPTWTVPSYEQYF.

The chain recombines TRBV27 with TRBJ1-2; possible D gene TRBD1, 6 bases. V gave up 6 bases and J gave up 3 bases, with 17 bases separating them. CDR1 MNHEY and CDR2 SMNVEV come from the germline V gene (reference sequence). The CDR3 is 15 residues long. CDR3: CASRQRQDVHYGYTF. The CDR3 DNA reads as TGTGCCAGCAGACAAAGACAGGATGTCCACTATGGCTACACCTTC.

CDR3 protein: CASRRGGSWGETQYF. CDR3 coding DNA: TGTGCCAGCAGGAGAGGAGGGAGTTGGGGAGAGACCCAGTACTTC. The chain uses TRBV5-8 and TRBJ2-5; a weak D match, TRBD2 (6 bases). CDR3 length: 15 amino acids. Germline V lookup: CDR1 SGHTS, CDR2 YDEGEE. The V gene lost 5 bases and the J gene lost 4 bases, with 18 bases spanning the gap.

This clone was found a few times. V usage is TRBV14 and J usage is TRBJ1-3, with no clear D. V dropped 3 bases and J dropped 4 bases, with 13 bases sitting between them. This CDR3 spans 15 amino acids. Per the germline V gene, CDR1 is SGHDN and CDR2 is FVKESK. CDR3 residues: CASSHRGSHGNTIYF. The CDR3 DNA is TGTGCCAGCAGCCACCGGGGATCCCACGGAAACACCATATATTTT.

This clone has only a few counts. DNA for the CDR3: TGTGCCAGCAGTTTGACGACAGGGTTGATTGGCTACACCTTC. Translating it yields CASSLTTGLIGYTF. The V and J genes are TRBV27 and TRBJ1-2, with 7 nucleotides matching TRBD1. Trimming cost V 3 bases and J 7 bases; bases outside gene matches: 8. The CDR3 extends over 14 amino acids. CDR1 is MNHEY, CDR2 SMNVEV, per germline (reference sequence).

This chain joins TRBV19 and TRBJ2-7, with TRBD1 identical over 7 bases. CDR3 length: 15 residues. The V and J ends lost 5 bases and 1 base, in that order; junction bases with no gene match: 8. Per germline, CDR1 LNHDA and CDR2 SQIVND (reference sequence). The CDR3 here is CASSFRDSISYEQYF. CDR3 sequence (DNA): TGTGCCAGTAGTTTCCGGGACAGCATTTCCTACGAGCAGTACTTC. The full variable domain, with the rest looked up from reference TRBV19 and TRBJ2-7, is DGGITQSPKYLFRKEGQNVTLSCEQNLNHDAMYWYRQDPGQGLRLIYYSQIVNDFQKGDIAEGYSVSREKKESFPLTVTSAQKNPTAFYLCASSFRDSISYEQYFGPGTRLTVT.

V gene TRBV9 combines with J gene TRBJ2-3; D ambiguous. This CDR3 comprises 12 residues. The V end was cut by 1 base, the J end by 2 bases, with 2 bases between. The germline V gene has CDR1 SGDLS and CDR2 YYNGEE. Here the CDR3 DNA reads TGTGCCAGCAGCGTACACACAGATACGCAGTATTTT. Translation: CASSVHTDTQYF.

The chain couples TRBV5-1 to TRBJ2-1; 7 bases are shared with TRBD1. Per the germline V gene, CDR1 is SGHRS and CDR2 is YFSETQ. Germline trimming cut 4 bases from V and 4 bases from J; bases unmatched to any gene: 2. The CDR3 length is 13 residues. The CDR3 protein is CASSPTGYNEQFF. In DNA, the CDR3 is TGCGCCAGCAGCCCGACAGGGTACAATGAGCAGTTCTTC.

CDR3 sequence (DNA): TGTGCCACCAGCAGAGTGGAGGGTTCTGGCTACACCTTC. Translating gives CATSRVEGSGYTF. This rearrangement joins TRBV15 to TRBJ1-2, with D unclear. V lost 1 base to trimming and J lost 7 bases, with 10 bases between them. The CDR3 extends over 13 amino acids. CDR1 is LNHNV and CDR2 is YYDKDF in the germline V gene (reference sequence).

The rearrangement links TRBV15 to TRBJ2-5; 10 bases agree with TRBD2. Germline CDR1 LNHNV, CDR2 YYDKDF (reference sequence). The CDR3 has 17 amino acids. The J segment lost 0 bases and the V segment lost 3 bases, leaving 7 bases of the junction unmatched. The CDR3 region has the DNA TGTGCCACCAGCAGCACTGCCGGGACTAGCGACCAAGAGACCCAGTACTTC. Translating it yields CATSSTAGTSDQETQYF.

J is TRBJ1-2 and V is TRBV5-1; D is ambiguous. The V and J ends lost 6 bases and 3 bases respectively, with 15 bases between them. The CDR3 consists of 14 residues. Germline V CDR1 and CDR2: SGHRS, YFSETQ. The CDR3 region has the DNA TGCGCCAGCAACCCAGACCCGGGTTACTATGGCTACACCTTC. Translation gives CASNPDPGYYGYTF.

The V and J genes are TRBV6-5 and TRBJ2-7, with 8 bases that match TRBD1. With V trimmed by 8 bases and J by 3 bases, 6 bases remained unmatched. CDR3 length equals 13 residues. CDR1 and CDR2 (germline): MNHEY, SVGAGI. CDR3 DNA sequence: TGTGCCAGCGGGGACAGGTCCTTCTACGAGCAGTACTTC. Amino acid sequence: CASGDRSFYEQYF.

This clone was observed once. This sequence joins TRBV5-1 and TRBJ2-7; D is ambiguous. There are 14 residues in the CDR3. Trimming cost V 1 base and J 5 bases, with 13 bases left between them. Germline V gene sequence: CDR1 SGHRS, CDR2 YFSETQ. Here the CDR3 reads CASSLSILANEQYF. CDR3 in DNA: TGCGCCAGCAGCTTGTCAATACTTGCTAACGAGCAGTACTTC.

This clone appeared a single time. The V gene is TRBV2, the J gene TRBJ2-7; 7 bases align to TRBD1. The germline CDR1 and CDR2 sequences are SNHLY and FYNNEI. The length of the CDR3 is 14 residues. The junction had 9 bases not matched to a gene; V was cut back by 6 bases and J by 4 bases. Here the CDR3 reads CASSWDSKGYEQYF. CDR3 coding DNA: TGTGCCAGCAGCTGGGACAGCAAGGGTTACGAGCAGTACTTC. Combining the CDR3 with reference TRBV2 and TRBJ2-7 gives the whole variable domain EPEVTQTPSHQVTQMGQEVILRCVPISNHLYFYWYRQILGQKVEFLVSFYNNEISEKSEIFDDQFSVERPDGSNFTLKIRSTKLEDSAMYFCASSWDSKGYEQYFGPGTRLTVT.

This clone has just a few counts. The gene calls are TRBV6-5 and TRBJ2-5; TRBD1 aligns across 7 bases. The V segment lost 0 bases and the J segment 1 base; nucleotides outside the gene matches: 2. The CDR3 consists of 15 residues. The germline V gene encodes CDR1 MNHEY and CDR2 SVGAGI. The CDR3 DNA follows: TGTGCCAGCAGTTACTCGGGACAGCGCCAAGAGACCCAGTACTTC. The encoded protein is CASSYSGQRQETQYF.

The genes are TRBV5-4 and TRBJ1-1, with D perhaps matching TRBD1 (5 bases). The V gene's germline CDR1 is SGHNT and CDR2 YYREEE (reference sequence). Between the trimmed V and J ends, which lost 4 bases and 1 base, there was a span of 23 bases. The CDR3 runs to 18 residues. The CDR3 sequence: CASSPGGAGFQRNTEAFF. The CDR3 DNA sequence: TGTGCCAGCAGCCCAGGCGGGGCAGGGTTCCAGAGGAACACTGAAGCTTTCTTT.

The rearrangement links TRBV9 to TRBJ2-7; 10 nucleotides line up with TRBD1. There are 16 residues in the CDR3. V shed 4 bases and J 4 bases; nucleotides not matched to a gene: 11. Per the germline V gene, CDR1 is SGDLS and CDR2 is YYNGEE. CDR3 coding DNA: TGTGCCAGCAGCCTTTCCGGGACAGGGGCCGGATACGAGCAGTACTTC. This encodes CASSLSGTGAGYEQYF.

The rearrangement links TRBV5-1 to TRBJ2-5, with D hard to call. Deletions cut 4 bases from V and 6 bases from J, with 13 bases between. This CDR3 comprises 13 residues. The germline gives CDR1 SGHRS, CDR2 YFSETQ. DNA of the CDR3: TGCGCCAGCAGCCCAACCGGAGCAAAGACCCAGTACTTC. The encoded protein is CASSPTGAKTQYF.

V usage is TRBV7-2 and J usage is TRBJ2-3; D gene uncertain. V lost 1 base to trimming and J lost 5 bases, with 10 bases between them. The V gene's germline CDR1 is SGHTA and CDR2 FQGNSA. CDR3 length: 14 amino acids. The DNA of the CDR3 is TGTGCCAGCAGCTTAGACCTTAGTCTAGATACGCAGTATTTT. As protein: CASSLDLSLDTQYF. Using reference TRBV7-2 and TRBJ2-3 for the parts outside the CDR3, the full variable domain is GAGVSQSPSNKVTEKGKDVELRCDPISGHTALYWYRQSLGQGLEFLIYFQGNSAPDKSGLPSDRFSAERTGGSVSTLTIQRTQQEDSAVYLCASSLDLSLDTQYFGPGTRLTVL.

This clone has just a few counts. The chain recombines TRBV28 with TRBJ1-1, with D uncertain. The length of the CDR3 is 12 residues. V lost 3 bases to trimming and J lost 8 bases, with 10 bases between them. In germline, CDR1 is MDHEN, CDR2 SYDVKM. CDR3 loop: CASSLRFEEAFF. The CDR3 nucleotides are TGTGCCAGCAGTTTGCGATTTGAGGAAGCTTTCTTT.

This chain links TRBV25-1 with TRBJ1-5, with a possible D match to TRBD1 (5 bases). Trimming removed 1 base at V and 6 bases at J, with 10 bases between. Germline V gives CDR1 MGHDK, CDR2 SYGVNS. The length of the CDR3 is 14 residues. DNA of the CDR3: TGTGCCAGCAGTGAATGGGGCAACGGTCAGCCCCAGCATTTT. It specifies CASSEWGNGQPQHF.

J is TRBJ2-1 and V is TRBV5-1; 14 bases map to TRBD2. The trim removed 4 bases at V and 5 bases at J, leaving 17 bases unmatched. Germline V gene lookup returns CDR1 SGHRS and CDR2 YFSETQ. The CDR3 is made up of 20 amino acids. The DNA of the CDR3 is TGCGCCAGCAGCCCCGGACTAGCGGGAGGTAGGCCCTCGGGGGACAATGAGCAGTTCTTC. Translating gives CASSPGLAGGRPSGDNEQFF.